These T cell receptor beta chains were read from a single sample in a study of OX40 agonist ivuxolimab in advanced cancers. Repertoires were generated with immunoSEQ multiplex PCR, while TCRdb's copy carries only in-frame clones and drops some. This table has roughly 38,000 clones, around 90% appearing once. Source: CD4+ or CD8+ T cells sorted from blood, taken in a trial of the OX40 agonist ivuxolimab. These receptors originate from an adult with an advanced solid tumor such as melanoma, head and neck, liver or kidney cancer. CDR3s leave out the opening cysteine and the closing phenylalanine or tryptophan. Fields, in order: V gene, J gene, CDR3 protein.

v_gene: TRBV5-1
j_gene: TRBJ1-1
CDR3aa: ASSLNTEAF

v_gene: TRBV5-4
j_gene: TRBJ2-3
CDR3aa: ASSSGRRGSTDTQY

v_gene: TRBV11-1
j_gene: TRBJ1-1
CDR3aa: ASSPAVGRDTEAF

v_gene: TRBV28
j_gene: TRBJ2-4
CDR3aa: ASSSSPSGAKNIQY

v_gene: TRBV7-3
j_gene: NA
CDR3aa: ASSLQGRDHEQY

v_gene: TRBV29-1
j_gene: TRBJ1-2
CDR3aa: SAHTGIGYT

v_gene: TRBV4-1
j_gene: TRBJ1-4
CDR3aa: ASSRTGGGMSEKLF

v_gene: TRBV7-2
j_gene: TRBJ1-2
CDR3aa: ASRLEGPGYGYT

v_gene: TRBV4-2
j_gene: TRBJ1-4
CDR3aa: ASSQGGAFGEKLF

v_gene: TRBV5-1
j_gene: TRBJ1-2
CDR3aa: ASSLAGEANYGYT

v_gene: TRBV7-9
j_gene: TRBJ1-4
CDR3aa: ASRPGFQNEKLF

v_gene: TRBV11-3
j_gene: TRBJ1-2
CDR3aa: ASSPGAAFYGYT

v_gene: TRBV7-7
j_gene: TRBJ2-3
CDR3aa: ASSLGLGEFPQY

v_gene: TRBV5-1
j_gene: TRBJ2-4
CDR3aa: ASSLQGAKNIQY

v_gene: TRBV30
j_gene: TRBJ1-5
CDR3aa: GATMGARPNQPQH

v_gene: TRBV11-3
j_gene: TRBJ2-2
CDR3aa: ASSFRRAMGELF

v_gene: TRBV7-9
j_gene: TRBJ2-2
CDR3aa: ASSLGQGNTGELF

v_gene: TRBV2
j_gene: TRBJ1-3
CDR3aa: ASSSSGGNTIY

v_gene: TRBV4-3
j_gene: TRBJ1-2
CDR3aa: ASSQATYGTLGKGYT

v_gene: TRBV7-9
j_gene: TRBJ1-1
CDR3aa: ASSEAQTGPQNEAF

v_gene: TRBV11-2
j_gene: TRBJ2-1
CDR3aa: ASSLLGTGGDEQF

v_gene: TRBV7-9
j_gene: TRBJ1-1
CDR3aa: ASSPAGTLKEAF

v_gene: TRBV7-2
j_gene: TRBJ1-1
CDR3aa: ASSFWGRPNTEAF

v_gene: TRBV2
j_gene: TRBJ2-1
CDR3aa: ASSATGSSYNEQF

v_gene: TRBV20-1
j_gene: TRBJ1-1
CDR3aa: SARTGSEAF

v_gene: TRBV11-3
j_gene: TRBJ2-1
CDR3aa: ASSLDRTDPNEQF

v_gene: TRBV4-1
j_gene: TRBJ2-3
CDR3aa: ASSQRGSFGGSDTQY

v_gene: TRBV5-6
j_gene: TRBJ1-1
CDR3aa: ASSFTGTGNTEAF

v_gene: TRBV7-2
j_gene: TRBJ1-3
CDR3aa: ASSTGVTGNTIY

v_gene: TRBV7-2
j_gene: TRBJ2-2
CDR3aa: ASSSTTDTGELF

v_gene: TRBV13
j_gene: TRBJ2-1
CDR3aa: ASSFQGNSYNEQF

v_gene: TRBV7-2
j_gene: TRBJ2-3
CDR3aa: ASSSRLFTDTQY

v_gene: TRBV6-1
j_gene: TRBJ2-1
CDR3aa: ASSDLGLAGVRNEQF

v_gene: TRBV9
j_gene: TRBJ2-3
CDR3aa: ASSVSPSGGSDTQY

v_gene: TRBV5-1
j_gene: TRBJ2-3
CDR3aa: ASSAGDSIDYSSTDTQY

v_gene: TRBV11-2
j_gene: TRBJ1-3
CDR3aa: ASSLWRGTGGSGNTIY

v_gene: TRBV7-4
j_gene: TRBJ2-5
CDR3aa: ASSGQGGETQY

v_gene: TRBV27
j_gene: TRBJ1-3
CDR3aa: ASSSPGPREGNTIY

v_gene: TRBV4-2
j_gene: TRBJ1-2
CDR3aa: ASSQDMPGQGENYGYT

v_gene: TRBV7-9
j_gene: TRBJ2-7
CDR3aa: ASSSTGYEQY

v_gene: TRBV11-2
j_gene: TRBJ1-1
CDR3aa: ASSSAGSNTEAF

v_gene: TRBV11-3
j_gene: TRBJ2-4
CDR3aa: ASSPGQGAPKNIQY

v_gene: TRBV19
j_gene: TRBJ1-1
CDR3aa: ASTQPGRESEAF

v_gene: TRBV9
j_gene: TRBJ2-6
CDR3aa: ASSVGIGVGSGANVLT

v_gene: TRBV7-3
j_gene: TRBJ2-2
CDR3aa: ASSAASGGGTGELF

v_gene: TRBV6-5
j_gene: TRBJ1-6
CDR3aa: ASSYDLWGENSPLH

v_gene: TRBV5-6
j_gene: TRBJ2-1
CDR3aa: ASSSGPSYNEQF

v_gene: TRBV20-1
j_gene: TRBJ1-5
CDR3aa: SVGQPQH

v_gene: TRBV4-3
j_gene: TRBJ2-7
CDR3aa: ASSQDLISYEQY

v_gene: TRBV7-9
j_gene: TRBJ2-5
CDR3aa: ASSLGGLVETQY

v_gene: TRBV6-5
j_gene: TRBJ1-5
CDR3aa: ASSPLWGGNQPQH

v_gene: TRBV5-4
j_gene: TRBJ2-7
CDR3aa: ASNSLRGEQY

v_gene: TRBV5-1
j_gene: TRBJ2-7
CDR3aa: ASSLYGGLDEQY

v_gene: TRBV7-2
j_gene: TRBJ1-1
CDR3aa: ASSFTEYTEAF

v_gene: TRBV5-5
j_gene: TRBJ1-4
CDR3aa: ASTPLHQRNEKLF

v_gene: TRBV5-4
j_gene: TRBJ1-2
CDR3aa: ASSPGENYGYT

v_gene: TRBV2
j_gene: TRBJ2-7
CDR3aa: ASSGFSYEQY